The 22 T cell receptor beta chains presented below share a single source sample, sequenced in a study of cytomegalovirus exposure and HLA in healthy donors. PCR used 60 Vbeta primers and 13 Jbeta primers. Profiling relied on immunoSEQ multiplex PCR, and the TCRdb table lists in-frame clones only, not all of them. The sample yields about 110,000 clones, approximately 71% seen once. The sample was PBMCs. These receptors were collected from a woman aged 70-85 years in good health and CMV-seropositive.

The table lists this clone with a few counts. V is TRBV5-6 and J is TRBJ2-5; TRBD2 aligns across 9 bases. The V gene end was trimmed by 4 bases and the J gene end by 5 bases; junction bases not matched to a gene: 3. The length of the CDR3 is 13 residues. Germline loops: CDR1 SGHDT, CDR2 YYEEEE. CDR3 in DNA: TGTGCCAGCAGCAGACTAGCGGCGGAGACCCAGTACTTC. It is translated as CASSRLAAETQYF.

V is TRBV6-1 and J is TRBJ1-4, with D tentatively TRBD1 (5 bases). Germline V gene data show CDR1 as MNHNS and CDR2 as SASEGT. Trimming pared 4 bases from V and 8 bases from J, leaving 17 bases between. CDR3 size: 15 residues. CDR3 region: CASSGGEGVGEKLFF. The CDR3 nucleotides read TGTGCCAGCAGTGGGGGGGAAGGGGTAGGAGAAAAACTGTTTTTT.

This clone was counted a few times. The chain uses TRBV6-5 and TRBJ2-7; perhaps TRBD1 as D (6 bases). The germline V gene encodes CDR1 MNHEY and CDR2 SVGAGI. Trimming left V 3 bases short and J 0 bases short, with 9 bases between. CDR3 length equals 14 residues. The CDR3 DNA is TGTGCCAGCAGTTATAACAGGGACTCCTACGAGCAGTACTTC. This sequence encodes CASSYNRDSYEQYF.

The chain recombines TRBV7-2 with TRBJ1-2; no clear D gene. CDR1 and CDR2 from the germline V gene are SGHTA and FQGNSA. The CDR3 spans 13 residues. With 5 bases removed from V and 8 bases from J, the gap between germline ends came to 15 bases. CDR3 sequence (DNA): TGTGCCAGCAGCCCTCTTGGAGGGTGGGGCTACACCTTC. Translation: CASSPLGGWGYTF. Filled out from reference TRBV7-2 and TRBJ1-2, the complete variable domain reads GAGVSQSPSNKVTEKGKDVELRCDPISGHTALYWYRQSLGQGLEFLIYFQGNSAPDKSGLPSDRFSAERTGGSVSTLTIQRTQQEDSAVYLCASSPLGGWGYTFGSGTRLTVV.

The chain uses TRBV10-2 and TRBJ1-1; 9 nucleotides match TRBD1. V gave up 4 bases and J gave up 5 bases; unmatched junction bases: 2. The CDR3 extends over 13 amino acids. CDR1 WSHSY and CDR2 SAAADI come from the germline V gene. CDR3 nucleotide sequence: TGCGCCAGCAGTGGACAGGGGGGAACTGAAGCTTTCTTT. It yields the protein CASSGQGGTEAFF.

V usage is TRBV29-1 and J usage is TRBJ2-1; 9 positions match TRBD1. Germline CDR1 reads SQVTM; CDR2 reads ANQGSEA. The V gene end was trimmed by 8 bases and the J gene end by 7 bases; junction bases not matched to a gene: 9. This CDR3 has 13 amino acids. CDR3 nucleotide sequence: TGCAGCCTCCTGACAGGGGGTGAGAATGAGCAGTTCTTC. Translated: CSLLTGGENEQFF.

This CDR3 is CASSFGGWDTGELFF. CDR3 sequence (DNA): TGTGCCAGCAGCTTTGGGGGCTGGGACACCGGGGAGCTGTTTTTT. The V and J genes are TRBV11-3 and TRBJ2-2; D possibly corresponds to TRBD1 (6 bases). The germline V gene encodes CDR1 SGHNT and CDR2 YENEEA. Trimming left V 3 bases short and J 3 bases short, with 11 bases between. The CDR3 sequence is 15 residues long. Full variable domain (outside the CDR3, taken from reference TRBV11-3 and TRBJ2-2): EAGVVQSPRYKIIEKKQPVAFWCNPISGHNTLYWYLQNLGQGPELLIRYENEEAVDDSQLPKDRFSAERLKGVDSTLKIQPAELGDSAVYLCASSFGGWDTGELFFGEGSRLTVL.

The CDR3 DNA is TGTGCCAGCAGCTTAGGGCTAGGGGGCACAGATACGCAGTATTTT. It specifies CASSLGLGGTDTQYF. The chain joins TRBV7-2 to TRBJ2-3, with D maybe TRBD1 (5 bases). Per germline, CDR1 SGHTA and CDR2 FQGNSA. The CDR3 is 15 amino acids. The ends were cut back, 1 base at V and 1 base at J, with 9 bases in the middle.

The genes are TRBV23-1 and TRBJ2-5, with TRBD2 identical over 7 bases. TRBV23-1 falls under the ORF class, with uncertain function. The CDR3 is 16 residues long. Losses at the gene ends were 0 bases for V and 1 base for J; bases not matched to a gene: 5. The CDR3 nucleotides are TGCGCCAGCAGTCAATCCCGGGACTACGGCCAAGAGACCCAGTACTTC. Encoded protein: CASSQSRDYGQETQYF.

The genes are TRBV27 and TRBJ1-1; unclear D gene. Germline V CDR1 and CDR2: MNHEY, SMNVEV (reference sequence). The CDR3 length is 14 residues. Trimming pared 2 bases from V and 2 bases from J, leaving 9 bases between. CDR3 region: CASSLRHRNTEAFF. CDR3 coding DNA: TGTGCCAGCAGTTTACGACACCGCAACACTGAAGCTTTCTTT.

The chain recombines TRBV13 with TRBJ1-2; tentatively, D is TRBD1 (5 bases). Germline lookup yields CDR1 PRHDT and CDR2 FYEKMQ (reference sequence). This CDR3 spans 11 amino acids. With 3 bases removed from V and 10 bases from J, the gap between germline ends came to 9 bases. CDR3 sequence: CASSLGLDYTF. Written as DNA, the CDR3 is TGTGCCAGCAGCTTGGGGCTGGACTACACCTTC.

The sample holds a few counts of this clone. J is TRBJ2-7 and V is TRBV2; TRBD2 aligns across 8 bases. Germline V lookup: CDR1 SNHLY, CDR2 FYNNEI. This CDR3 region has 15 residues. V shed 6 bases and J 0 bases; nucleotides not matched to a gene: 7. The CDR3 coding sequence is TGTGCCAGCAGACCTCAGCGGGGGATCTCCTACGAGCAGTACTTC. Amino acids: CASRPQRGISYEQYF.

The rearrangement joins TRBV6-5 to TRBJ2-1, with TRBD2 matching over 8 bases. Per the germline V gene, CDR1 is MNHEY and CDR2 is SVGAGI. The CDR3 length is 15 residues. The V segment lost 7 bases and the J segment 4 bases; nucleotides outside the gene matches: 9. CDR3 sequence: CASKTGASGYNEQFF. In DNA form, the CDR3 reads TGTGCCAGCAAAACGGGGGCTAGCGGGTACAATGAGCAGTTCTTC.

This CDR3 is CAWSRISGNTEAFF. CDR3 DNA: TGTGCCTGGAGTAGAATTTCGGGGAACACTGAAGCTTTCTTT. The chain joins TRBV30 to TRBJ1-1; no definite D call. The germline CDR1 and CDR2 sequences are GTSNPN and SVGIG (reference sequence). This CDR3 has 14 amino acids. Trimming took off 2 bases at V and 1 base at J, with 11 bases between the two ends.

The chain couples TRBV27 to TRBJ2-1; 7 positions match TRBD2. Germline V lookup: CDR1 MNHEY, CDR2 SMNVEV (reference sequence). This CDR3 spans 12 amino acids. The trim removed 3 bases at V and 15 bases at J, leaving 8 bases unmatched. CDR3: CASSFPAGVWFF. The CDR3 coding sequence is TGTGCCAGCAGTTTTCCCGCGGGGGTTTGGTTCTTC.

With respect to this clone: The sample holds other DNA sequences that translate to the same CDR3. The rearrangement links TRBV7-9 to TRBJ1-1; D unclear. Trimming cost V 3 bases and J 1 base, with 6 bases left between them. Germline CDR1 reads SEHNR; CDR2 reads FQNEAQ (reference sequence). The CDR3 is made up of 13 amino acids. The CDR3 DNA reads TGTGCCAGCAGCTTCGGAGAGAACACTGAAGCTTTCTTT. As protein: CASSFGENTEAFF.

V and J are TRBV6-4 and TRBJ2-4, with 10 bases identical to TRBD1. The germline V gene encodes CDR1 MRHNA and CDR2 SNTAGT. Trimming removed 11 bases from V and 0 bases from J; junction bases left unmatched: 13. The CDR3 totals 17 residues. This CDR3 is CAPRGTGDSPAKNIQYF. The DNA of the CDR3 is TGTGCCCCCAGGGGGACAGGGGACTCTCCAGCCAAAAACATTCAGTACTTC.

V and J are TRBV6-1 and TRBJ1-5, with TRBD1 identical over 11 bases. V lost 7 bases and J lost 7; bases outside the gene matches: 6. This CDR3 contains 14 residues. CDR1 and CDR2 (germline): MNHNS, SASEGT. The CDR3 protein is CASNDGQGAQPQHF. CDR3 coding DNA: TGTGCCAGCAACGATGGACAGGGGGCACAGCCCCAGCATTTT.

A few counts support this clone. This chain joins TRBV19 and TRBJ1-6, with a weak D call TRBD1 (6 bases). V was cut by 7 bases and J by 4 bases, with 17 bases left in between. Germline assignment: CDR1 LNHDA and CDR2 SQIVND (reference sequence). This CDR3 is 16 amino acids long. The CDR3 region is CASNSQGAGYNSPLHF. CDR3 nucleotide sequence: TGTGCCAGTAACTCACAGGGAGCTGGTTATAATTCACCCCTCCACTTT.

This sequence joins TRBV5-8 and TRBJ1-4, with D uncertain. Trimming removed 1 base at V and 0 bases at J, with 16 bases between. The CDR3 extends over 18 amino acids. The V gene's germline CDR1 is SGHTS and CDR2 YDEGEE. CDR3 residues: CASSLQPSDGTTNEKLFF. The CDR3 DNA reads as TGTGCCAGCAGCTTGCAGCCATCCGACGGGACAACTAATGAAAAACTGTTTTTT.

The V and J genes are TRBV18 and TRBJ1-6; 9 nucleotides line up with TRBD1. There are 14 residues in the CDR3. CDR1 is KGHSH, CDR2 LQKENI, per germline. The V segment lost 5 bases and the J segment 7 bases; nucleotides outside the gene matches: 3. Written as DNA, the CDR3 is TGTGCCAGCTCAGACAGGGGGACCAATTCACCCCTCCACTTT. Protein sequence: CASSDRGTNSPLHF.

The chain recombines TRBV19 with TRBJ1-1, with D uncertain. V gave up 4 bases and J gave up 1 base, with 13 bases separating them. Germline V lookup: CDR1 LNHDA, CDR2 SQIVND (reference sequence). The CDR3 runs to 15 residues. The DNA of the CDR3 is TGTGCCAGTAGTACTACCTGGTCTGCGAACACTGAAGCTTTCTTT. As protein: CASSTTWSANTEAFF.